These 30 T cell receptor beta chains originate from one sample sequenced in a study of blood T cell repertoires in COVID-19 (dated by TCRdb to the early 2020s). The library relied on the immunoSEQ multiplex PCR assay. TCRdb stores this immuneACCESS table with in-frame sequences only. Part of the clones is absent; in the studies checked, under half of the shortfall reflects unresolved V genes, and no reason is known for the rest. This sample holds a few hundred thousand clones; about 86% were observed only once. The ten largest clones represent roughly a tenth of the sample. Material for sequencing was PBMCs or T cells enriched from blood (not recorded which). Every receptor here comes from a woman in her forties or fifties who had recovered from COVID-19.

This chain uses TRBV7-9 with TRBJ2-3; D gene ambiguous. The V and J ends lost 4 bases and 5 bases respectively, with 7 bases between them. This CDR3 is built from 12 residues. Germline V gene lookup returns CDR1 SEHNR and CDR2 FQNEAQ (reference sequence). The CDR3 loop is CASSYIVDTQYF. CDR3 sequence (DNA): TGTGCCAGCAGCTATATAGTAGATACGCAGTATTTT.

The CDR3 DNA is TGTGCCAGCAGTGTACATCCGGGACAGGGGGCTGAGTTCTTC. Amino acids: CASSVHPGQGAEFF. The chain combines TRBV2 with TRBJ2-1, with 12 nucleotides matching TRBD1. The V and J ends lost 4 bases and 14 bases, in that order; junction bases with no gene match: 9. The CDR3 has 14 amino acids. Germline lookup yields CDR1 SNHLY and CDR2 FYNNEI. Full variable domain (rest looked up from reference TRBV2 and TRBJ2-1): EPEVTQTPSHQVTQMGQEVILRCVPISNHLYFYWYRQILGQKVEFLVSFYNNEISEKSEIFDDQFSVERPDGSNFTLKIRSTKLEDSAMYFCASSVHPGQGAEFFGPGTRLTVL.

This clone has a handful of counts. J is TRBJ2-2 and V is TRBV5-1; D gene uncertain. V was clipped by 0 bases and J by 3 bases, with 9 bases between them. The germline gives CDR1 SGHRS, CDR2 YFSETQ. The CDR3 extends over 15 amino acids. The CDR3 DNA follows: TGCGCCAGCAGCTTGGCCGAACTTCACACCGGGGAGCTGTTTTTT. This gives the protein CASSLAELHTGELFF.

The chain joins TRBV7-2 to TRBJ2-3; weak D call: TRBD2 (6 bases). Per germline, CDR1 SGHTA and CDR2 FQGNSA. V dropped 4 bases and J dropped 1 base, with 12 bases sitting between them. The CDR3 spans 15 residues. The CDR3 loop is CASSSGGSGTDTQYF. Written as DNA, the CDR3 is TGTGCCAGCAGCTCCGGAGGGTCCGGCACAGATACGCAGTATTTT.

CDR3 amino acids: CASRLGGAARVTEAFF. As DNA, the CDR3 is TGTGCCAGCAGGCTCGGTGGGGCCGCGCGAGTCACTGAAGCTTTCTTT. This sequence joins TRBV11-2 and TRBJ1-1, with D tentatively TRBD1 (5 bases). This CDR3 contains 16 residues. Germline V gene sequence: CDR1 SGHAT, CDR2 FQNNGV. V was cut by 6 bases and J by 4 bases, with 21 bases left in between.

The chain is built from TRBV7-9 and TRBJ1-3; D uncertain. V was shortened by 5 bases and J by 3 bases, with 5 bases between the two germline ends. CDR1 is SEHNR and CDR2 is FQNEAQ in the germline V gene (reference sequence). This CDR3 comprises 12 residues. Written as DNA, the CDR3 is TGTGCCAGCAGCCCAGGTGGAAACACCATATATTTT. This translates into CASSPGGNTIYF.

The V gene is TRBV4-1, the J gene TRBJ2-3; 10 nucleotides line up with TRBD1. The germline V gene encodes CDR1 MGHRA and CDR2 YSYEKL. CDR3 length: 18 residues. J lost 6 bases, V lost 0 bases, and 12 bases had no gene match. CDR3 sequence: CASSQDNDRGQSVDTQYF. For the CDR3, the DNA is TGCGCCAGCAGCCAAGATAACGACAGGGGGCAGTCGGTGGATACGCAGTATTTT.

This clone was detected only a few times. The genes are TRBV6-6 and TRBJ1-2; 7 bases map to TRBD1. Germline CDR1 and CDR2: MNHNY and SVGAGI (reference sequence). Trimming removed 5 bases from V and 0 bases from J; junction bases left unmatched: 12. The CDR3 contains 17 residues. The CDR3 sequence is CASSPGTAIIANYGYTF. The DNA of the CDR3 is TGTGCCAGCAGTCCCGGGACAGCCATTATCGCTAACTATGGCTACACCTTC.

V gene TRBV6-2 or TRBV6-3 combines with J gene TRBJ1-5; D possibly corresponds to TRBD1 (5 bases). Germline CDR1 and CDR2: MNHEY and SVGEGT. CDR3 length equals 15 residues. Trimming stripped 5 bases from V and 2 bases from J, with 13 bases between. The chain's CDR3 is CASSRGGVGNQPQHF. DNA of the CDR3: TGTGCCAGCAGTCGGGGCGGGGTCGGCAATCAGCCCCAGCATTTT.

The chain recombines TRBV5-5 with TRBJ1-5, with D perhaps TRBD1 (6 bases). The germline V gene has CDR1 SGHKS and CDR2 YYEKEE (reference sequence). V shed 1 base and J shed 4 bases, with 12 bases lying between them. The CDR3 runs to 15 residues. CDR3 DNA sequence: TGTGCCAGCAGCTTGTGGACAGACCCTAATCAGCCCCAGCATTTT. As protein: CASSLWTDPNQPQHF.

This sequence joins TRBV7-2 and TRBJ1-1, with D hard to call. CDR1 and CDR2 from the germline V gene are SGHTA and FQGNSA. This CDR3 is built from 14 residues. Between the trimmed V and J ends, which lost 1 base and 0 bases, there was a span of 6 bases. The CDR3 protein is CASSLGLVNTEAFF. CDR3 in DNA: TGTGCCAGCAGCTTAGGGCTGGTGAACACTGAAGCTTTCTTT.

The chain employs TRBV7-9 and TRBJ2-7, with D unclear. CDR3 length equals 16 residues. CDR1 and CDR2 from the germline V gene are SEHNR and FQNEAQ (reference sequence). V shed 4 bases and J shed 6 bases, with 22 bases lying between them. The CDR3 DNA reads as TGTGCCAGCAGCTCAAAGGCCAAGACCAGGAAATCCGAGCAGTACTTC. It is translated as CASSSKAKTRKSEQYF.

This clone appeared once. The V and J genes are TRBV27 and TRBJ1-4; 8 bases line up with TRBD1. The V segment lost 3 bases and the J segment 12 bases; nucleotides outside the gene matches: 9. The CDR3 is made up of 14 amino acids. Germline CDR1 reads MNHEY; CDR2 reads SMNVEV (reference sequence). DNA of the CDR3: TGTGCCAGCAGTTTGGGGCAGGGGGCAGGTGAACTGTTTTTT. Protein: CASSLGQGAGELFF. Combining the CDR3 with reference TRBV27 and TRBJ1-4 gives the whole variable domain EAQVTQNPRYLITVTGKKLTVTCSQNMNHEYMSWYRQDPGLGLRQIYYSMNVEVTDKGDVPEGYKVSRKEKRNFPLILESPSPNQTSLYFCASSLGQGAGELFFGSGTQLSVL.

J is TRBJ1-1 and V is TRBV5-5, with D unresolved. This CDR3 is 11 amino acids long. Germline loops: CDR1 SGHKS, CDR2 YYEKEE (reference sequence). Trimming pared 2 bases from V and 5 bases from J, leaving 4 bases between. The CDR3 protein is CASSLSTEAFF. The DNA of the CDR3 is TGTGCCAGCAGCTTATCTACTGAAGCTTTCTTT.

The rearrangement joins TRBV9 to TRBJ2-1, with 8 bases identical to TRBD2. Trimming at V came to 3 bases and at J to 6 bases, leaving 5 bases not matched to a gene. The CDR3 runs to 14 residues. CDR1 is SGDLS and CDR2 is YYNGEE in the germline V gene. CDR3 in amino acids: CASSAGGAGNEQFF. The CDR3 DNA sequence: TGTGCCAGCAGCGCCGGGGGGGCTGGCAATGAGCAGTTCTTC. Based on the CDR3 plus reference TRBV9 and TRBJ2-1, the full variable domain is DSGVTQTPKHLITATGQRVTLRCSPRSGDLSVYWYQQSLDQGLQFLIQYYNGEERAKGNILERFSAQQFPDLHSELNLSSLELGDSALYFCASSAGGAGNEQFFGPGTRLTVL.

This chain uses TRBV3-1 (or the pseudogene TRBV3-2) with TRBJ1-3; no firm D call. Trimming shortened V by 4 bases and J by 3 bases, and 4 bases separated the two germline ends. The CDR3 sequence is 12 residues long. Germline CDR1 is LGHDT and CDR2 is YNNKEL (reference sequence). CDR3 residues: CASSLRGNTIYF. CDR3 sequence (DNA): TGTGCCAGCAGCCTCCGTGGAAACACCATATATTTT.

The chain joins TRBV25-1 to TRBJ1-2; 8 nucleotides match TRBD1. Per germline, CDR1 MGHDK and CDR2 SYGVNS. This CDR3 region has 16 residues. The junction had 11 bases not matched to a gene; V was cut back by 3 bases and J by 5 bases. The chain's CDR3 is CASSDLQGAKFYGYTF. In DNA form, the CDR3 reads TGTGCCAGCAGTGACCTCCAGGGGGCTAAGTTTTATGGCTACACCTTC.

V usage is TRBV3-1 (or the pseudogene TRBV3-2) and J usage is TRBJ2-1; D call uncertain. The CDR3 extends over 17 amino acids. The germline CDR1 and CDR2 sequences are LGHDT and YNNKEL (reference sequence). The V gene lost 0 bases and the J gene lost 1 base, with 13 bases spanning the gap. The CDR3 reads CASSQDGYRRSYNEQFF. CDR3 DNA sequence: TGTGCCAGCAGCCAAGATGGGTACAGAAGATCCTACAATGAGCAGTTCTTC.

The genes are TRBV5-1 and TRBJ2-1, with 14 bases that match TRBD2. This CDR3 region has 16 residues. The J segment lost 5 bases and the V segment lost 2 bases, leaving 3 bases of the junction unmatched. The germline CDR1 and CDR2 sequences are SGHRS and YFSETQ. CDR3 loop: CASSFRLAGGNNEQFF. The CDR3 DNA is TGCGCCAGCAGCTTCCGACTAGCGGGGGGGAACAATGAGCAGTTCTTC.

This clone occurred once. This rearrangement joins TRBV10-3 to TRBJ2-7; D gene uncertain. This CDR3 spans 16 amino acids. The germline V gene has CDR1 ENHRY and CDR2 SYGVKD. V dropped 8 bases and J dropped 0 bases, with 20 bases sitting between them. CDR3 sequence (DNA): TGTGCCATCGCCCGCGGTTCGGGTCCCGGCTCCTACGAGCAGTACTTC. Translating gives CAIARGSGPGSYEQYF.

The chain carries TRBV10-3 and TRBJ1-6; 8 bases line up with TRBD1. Trimming cost V 3 bases and J 9 bases; bases outside gene matches: 10. CDR3 length: 16 amino acids. Germline values: CDR1 ENHRY, CDR2 SYGVKD. CDR3 in DNA: TGTGCCATCAGTGACCAGGACAGGGATCGTAGTTCACCCCTCCACTTT. Protein sequence: CAISDQDRDRSSPLHF.

This clone was seen once. This chain joins TRBV5-1 and TRBJ1-5; 7 nucleotides match TRBD1. CDR1 is SGHRS, CDR2 YFSETQ, per germline. The CDR3 is made up of 15 amino acids. V dropped 1 base and J dropped 2; count of bases not matched to a gene: 3. The DNA for the CDR3 is TGCGCCAGCAGCTTGTCAGGACAGGGCAATCAGCCCCAGCATTTT. Amino acids: CASSLSGQGNQPQHF.

This chain joins TRBV19 and TRBJ1-2; tentative D call: TRBD1 (5 bases). Germline V gene lookup returns CDR1 LNHDA and CDR2 SQIVND (reference sequence). CDR3 length: 13 residues. V shed 5 bases and J shed 2 bases, with 9 bases lying between them. Here the CDR3 reads CASSPRQNYGYTF. DNA for the CDR3: TGTGCCAGTAGTCCCCGACAGAACTATGGCTACACCTTC.

The chain employs TRBV5-4 and TRBJ1-4; maybe TRBD1 (5 bases). CDR3 length: 14 amino acids. CDR1 and CDR2 from the germline V gene are SGHNT and YYREEE (reference sequence). The V gene lost 2 bases and the J gene lost 6 bases, with 11 bases spanning the gap. The CDR3 DNA follows: TGTGCCAGCAGCTTAACAGGTTATCATGAAAAACTGTTTTTT. Its translation: CASSLTGYHEKLFF.

The V and J genes are TRBV29-1 and TRBJ1-1; 7 nucleotides align to TRBD1. Losses at the gene ends were 4 bases for V and 0 bases for J; bases not matched to a gene: 5. This CDR3 has 14 amino acids. The germline V gene encodes CDR1 SQVTM and CDR2 ANQGSEA. The CDR3 protein is CSVGRDSLNTEAFF. CDR3 nucleotide sequence: TGCAGCGTTGGGAGGGACAGTTTGAACACTGAAGCTTTCTTT.

This clone showed up just once. The chain couples TRBV5-1 to TRBJ2-3; 10 bases match TRBD2. Germline CDR1 SGHRS, CDR2 YFSETQ. The J segment lost 1 base and the V segment lost 4 bases, leaving 15 bases of the junction unmatched. The CDR3 extends over 19 amino acids. The CDR3 bases are TGCGCCAGCAGCGTGCCGTCTAGCGGGGGACCGTACGGCACAGATACGCAGTATTTT. It specifies CASSVPSSGGPYGTDTQYF.

The chain uses TRBV7-9 and TRBJ2-5, with a possible D match to TRBD2 (6 bases). This CDR3 contains 15 residues. From germline, CDR1 is SEHNR and CDR2 FQNEAQ (reference sequence). Trimming took 1 base from V and 1 from J, leaving 10 bases between them. CDR3 region: CASSLDAGSQETQYF. The CDR3 DNA reads TGTGCCAGCAGCTTAGACGCGGGGTCCCAAGAGACCCAGTACTTC.

The V call is TRBV28, the J call TRBJ2-7, with D perhaps TRBD2 (5 bases). The CDR3 sequence is 14 residues long. V was shortened by 6 bases and J by 2 bases, with 14 bases between the two germline ends. CDR1 is MDHEN and CDR2 is SYDVKM in the germline V gene. The CDR3 nucleotides read TGTGCCAGCAGGGGAGAAAGGCCTGCCTACGAGCAGTACTTC. Protein: CASRGERPAYEQYF.

J is TRBJ1-1 and V is TRBV7-3, with D possibly matching TRBD1 (6 bases). The CDR3 has 15 amino acids. V lost 5 bases to trimming and J lost 1 base, with 14 bases between them. Germline V CDR1 and CDR2: SGHTA, FQGTGA. CDR3 nucleotides: TGTGCCAGCAGCAGAATAGGGGGAGAGAACACTGAAGCTTTCTTT. Translated, it gives CASSRIGGENTEAFF.

This sequence joins TRBV3-1 (or the pseudogene TRBV3-2) and TRBJ1-1; D is possibly TRBD1 (5 bases). CDR1 and CDR2 from the germline V gene are LGHDT and YNNKEL (reference sequence). V dropped 1 base and J dropped 6 bases, with 12 bases sitting between them. The CDR3 extends over 14 amino acids. CDR3 DNA sequence: TGTGCCAGCAGCCAAGGAGGCAGGGCGCCTGAAGCTTTCTTT. This codes for CASSQGGRAPEAFF.